This T cell receptor (beta chain) was sequenced during a study of vaccination and CD4 T cells after COVID-19. As for the study in general: SARS-CoV-2 had been detected by nasal swab PCR in convalescent patients; several were mild, one severe. Post-vaccine specimens were obtained a median about 73 days after dose two (range 14 to 241).

Oncomine TCR Beta short-read sequencing was applied to DNA from cultured CD4+ T cells. Once CD4+ T cells had been cultured, genomic DNA was extracted from them. TCRdb re-called the PCR reads through MiXCR, storing one row per CDR3 protein. The sample records roughly 14,000 distinct CDR3 sequences, around half being singletons. V was clipped by 5 bases and J by 6 bases; unmatched bases: 5. The CDR3 loop spans 14 amino acids. Germline loops: CDR1 LNHDA, CDR2 SQIVND (reference sequence). A word on this clonotype: Its antigen is undetermined.

Described treatment: roughly 10-day PBMC culture with coronavirus spike peptide pools or control peptides (ViraFEST assay). The TCR sequence derives from a human donor with COVID-19. The specimen comprised cultured CD4+ T cells from blood, sampled after SARS-CoV-2 vaccination. The V gene is TRBV19, the J gene TRBJ2-1; 9 nucleotides match TRBD2. CDR3 coding DNA: TGTGCCAGTAGTTTGCGGGGGGGTTTCAATGAGCAGTTCTTC. It specifies CASSLRGGFNEQFF.